A selection of T cell receptor beta chains follows, all from one sample in a study of shared clonotypes between healthy human individuals. Profiling relied on immunoSEQ multiplex PCR, and the TCRdb table lists in-frame clones only, not all of them. The sample has fewer than 550,000 clones, 75% to 80% seen once; the top ten hold about 12%. Sequencing used PBMCs. The receptors derive from a woman in her thirties or forties in good health. Some clones in this sample may be carry-over from other donors' samples. CDR3s include the opening cysteine and the closing phenylalanine or tryptophan. Fields, in order: V gene, J gene, CDR3 protein.

V: TRBV30
J: TRBJ1-6
CDR3: CAWSLGTDNSPLHF

V: TRBV28
J: TRBJ2-3
CDR3: CASSFQGARSDTQYF

V: TRBV27
J: TRBJ1-4
CDR3: CASSLRGEKLFF

V: TRBV28
J: TRBJ1-2
CDR3: CASSQTGVAWGYTF

V: TRBV7-9
J: TRBJ2-7
CDR3: CASSLVPGGQQYF

V: TRBV5-4
J: TRBJ2-6
CDR3: CASSQDLGSGANVLTF

V: TRBV28
J: TRBJ2-5
CDR3: CASSYPGLGTQYF

V: TRBV19
J: TRBJ2-7
CDR3: CASSIDRSGSSYEQYF

V: TRBV7-6
J: TRBJ2-1
CDR3: CASSPVRGGNGEQFF

V: TRBV18
J: TRBJ2-2
CDR3: CASSPKTGPGELFF